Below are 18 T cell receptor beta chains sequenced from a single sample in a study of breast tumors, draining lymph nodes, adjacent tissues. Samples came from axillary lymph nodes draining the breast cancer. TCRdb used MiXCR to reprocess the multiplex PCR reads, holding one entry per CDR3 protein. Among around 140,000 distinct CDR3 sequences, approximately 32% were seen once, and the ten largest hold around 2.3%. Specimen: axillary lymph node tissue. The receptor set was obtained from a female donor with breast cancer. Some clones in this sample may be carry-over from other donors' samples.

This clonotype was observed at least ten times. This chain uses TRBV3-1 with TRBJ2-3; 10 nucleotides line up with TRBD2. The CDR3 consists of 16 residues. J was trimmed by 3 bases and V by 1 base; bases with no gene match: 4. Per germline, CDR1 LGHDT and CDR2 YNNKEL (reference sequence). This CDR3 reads CASSQGNSGGTDTQYF. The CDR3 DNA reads TGTGCCAGCAGCCAAGGTAATAGCGGGGGGACAGATACGCAGTATTTT.

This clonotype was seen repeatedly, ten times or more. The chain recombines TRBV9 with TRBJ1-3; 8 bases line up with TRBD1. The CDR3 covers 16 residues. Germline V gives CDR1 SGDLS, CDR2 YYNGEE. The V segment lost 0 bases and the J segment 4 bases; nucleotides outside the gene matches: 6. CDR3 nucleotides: TGTGCCAGCAGCGTAGCTACAGGGGGGCTAGGAAACACCATATATTTT. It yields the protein CASSVATGGLGNTIYF.

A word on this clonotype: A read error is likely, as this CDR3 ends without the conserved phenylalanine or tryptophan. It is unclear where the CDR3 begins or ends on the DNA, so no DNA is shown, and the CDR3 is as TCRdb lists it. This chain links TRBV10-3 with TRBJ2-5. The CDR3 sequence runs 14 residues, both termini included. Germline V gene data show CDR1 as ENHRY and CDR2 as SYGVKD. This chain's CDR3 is CAISELGNGYTFGS.

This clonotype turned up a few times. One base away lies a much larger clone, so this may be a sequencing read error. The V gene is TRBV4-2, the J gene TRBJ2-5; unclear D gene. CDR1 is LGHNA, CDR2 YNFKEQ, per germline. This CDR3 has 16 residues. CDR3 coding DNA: TGTGCCAGCAGCCAAGTTACCGGGTCAAAACAAGAGACCCAGTGCTTC. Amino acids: CASSQVTGSKQETQCF.

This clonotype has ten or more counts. The chain's CDR3 is CASSQGQGSGEQYF. The CDR3 DNA is TGTGCCAGCAGCCAAGGACAGGGTTCGGGCGAGCAGTACTTC. The chain is built from TRBV3-1 and TRBJ2-7, with 7 positions matching TRBD1. This CDR3 spans 14 amino acids. Germline V gene data show CDR1 as LGHDT and CDR2 as YNNKEL (reference sequence). V was pared by 1 base and J by 6 bases, with 6 bases of the junction left unmatched.

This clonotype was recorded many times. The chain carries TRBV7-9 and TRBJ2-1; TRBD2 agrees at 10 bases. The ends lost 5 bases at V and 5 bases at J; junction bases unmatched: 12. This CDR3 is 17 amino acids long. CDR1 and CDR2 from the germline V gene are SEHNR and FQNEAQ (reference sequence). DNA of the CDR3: TGTGCCAGCAGCCTTACTAGCGGGGCTTCCTGGGACAATGAGCAGTTCTTC. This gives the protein CASSLTSGASWDNEQFF. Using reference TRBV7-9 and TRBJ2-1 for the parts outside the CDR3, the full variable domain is DTGVSQNPRHKITKRGQNVTFRCDPISEHNRLYWYRQTLGQGPEFLTYFQNEAQLEKSRLLSDRFSAERPKGSFSTLEIQRTEQGDSAMYLCASSLTSGASWDNEQFFGPGTRLTVL.

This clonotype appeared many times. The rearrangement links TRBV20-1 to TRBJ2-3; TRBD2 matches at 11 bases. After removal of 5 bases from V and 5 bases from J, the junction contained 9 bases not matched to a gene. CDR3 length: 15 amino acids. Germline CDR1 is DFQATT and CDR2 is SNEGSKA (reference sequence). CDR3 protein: CSAPELAGERDTQYF. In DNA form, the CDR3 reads TGCAGTGCTCCTGAACTAGCGGGGGAAAGAGATACGCAGTATTTT.

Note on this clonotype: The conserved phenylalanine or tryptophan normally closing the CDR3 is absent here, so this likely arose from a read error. The CDR3 is CARSRGQAGNTIYY. CDR3 sequence (DNA): TGTGCCAGGAGCAGGGGACAGGCTGGAAACACCATATATTAT. This chain uses TRBV7-2 with TRBJ1-3; 8 bases align to TRBD1. Germline CDR1 is SGHTA and CDR2 is FQGNSA. V lost 9 bases to trimming and J lost 2 bases; unmatched junction nucleotides: 6. The CDR3 runs to 14 residues.

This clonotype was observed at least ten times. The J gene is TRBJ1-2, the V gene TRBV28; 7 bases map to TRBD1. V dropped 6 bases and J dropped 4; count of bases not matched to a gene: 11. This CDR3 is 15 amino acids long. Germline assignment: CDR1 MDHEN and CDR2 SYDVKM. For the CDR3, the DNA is TGTGCCAGCAGCCCGACAGGGCCCTTACCCTATGGCTACACCTTC. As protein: CASSPTGPLPYGYTF.

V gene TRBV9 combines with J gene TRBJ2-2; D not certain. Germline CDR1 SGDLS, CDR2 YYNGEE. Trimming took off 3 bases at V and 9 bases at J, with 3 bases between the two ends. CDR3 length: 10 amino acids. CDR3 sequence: CASSARELFF. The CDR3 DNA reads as TGTGCCAGCAGCGCCCGGGAGCTGTTTTTT.

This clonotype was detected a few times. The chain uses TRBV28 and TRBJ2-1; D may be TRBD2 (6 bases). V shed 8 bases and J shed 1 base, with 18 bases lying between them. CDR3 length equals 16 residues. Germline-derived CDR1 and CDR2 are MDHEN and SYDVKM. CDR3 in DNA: TGTGCCAGCTCCAATGCGGGATACCAGTCCTACAATGAGCAGTTCTTC. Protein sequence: CASSNAGYQSYNEQFF.

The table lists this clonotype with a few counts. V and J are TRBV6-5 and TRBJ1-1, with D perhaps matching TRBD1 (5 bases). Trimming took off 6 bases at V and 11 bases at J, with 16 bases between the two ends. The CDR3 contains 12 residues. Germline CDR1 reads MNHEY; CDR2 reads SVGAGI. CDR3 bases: TGTGCCAGCAGCCCCGGGGACCAGAGGGCTTTCTTT. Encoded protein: CASSPGDQRAFF.

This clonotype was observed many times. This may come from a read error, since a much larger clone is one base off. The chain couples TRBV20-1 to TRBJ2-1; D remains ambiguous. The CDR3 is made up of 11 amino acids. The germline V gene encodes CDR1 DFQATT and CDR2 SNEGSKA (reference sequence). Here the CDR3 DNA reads TGCAGTGCTAGCTCCTACAATGAGCAGTCCTTC. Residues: CSASSYNEQSF.

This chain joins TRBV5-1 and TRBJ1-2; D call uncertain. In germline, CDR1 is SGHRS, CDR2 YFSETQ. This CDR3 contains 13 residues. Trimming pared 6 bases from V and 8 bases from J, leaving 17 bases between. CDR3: CASKPPIRGGYTF. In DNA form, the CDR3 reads TGCGCCAGCAAACCGCCGATTCGGGGAGGCTACACCTTC.

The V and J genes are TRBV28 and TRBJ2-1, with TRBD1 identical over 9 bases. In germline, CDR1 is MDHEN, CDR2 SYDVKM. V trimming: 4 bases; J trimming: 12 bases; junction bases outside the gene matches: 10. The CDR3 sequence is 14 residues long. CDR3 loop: CASSSGQGRDTQFF. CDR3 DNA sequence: TGTGCCAGCAGTTCGGGACAGGGCAGAGATACGCAGTTCTTC.

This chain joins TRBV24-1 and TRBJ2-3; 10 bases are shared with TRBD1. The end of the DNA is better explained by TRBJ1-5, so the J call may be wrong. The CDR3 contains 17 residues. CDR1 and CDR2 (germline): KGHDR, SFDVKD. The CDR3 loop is CATSDPTGTGESGTQHF. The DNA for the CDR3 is TGTGCCACCAGTGATCCCACCGGGACAGGGGAGTCAGGTACGCAGCATTTT.

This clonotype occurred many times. CDR3 protein: CASSYAGAADTQYF. CDR3 nucleotides: TGTGCCAGCAGTTACGCGGGGGCGGCAGATACGCAGTATTTT. This chain links TRBV6-2 or TRBV6-3 with TRBJ2-3, with D maybe TRBD2 (7 bases). The CDR3 spans 14 residues. Trimming removed 2 bases at V and 4 bases at J, with 10 bases between. Looked up from germline, CDR1 is MNHEY and CDR2 is SVGEGT.

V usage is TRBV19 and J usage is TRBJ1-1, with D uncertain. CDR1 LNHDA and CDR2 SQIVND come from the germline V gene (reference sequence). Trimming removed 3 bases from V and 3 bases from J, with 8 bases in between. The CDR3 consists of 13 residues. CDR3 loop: CASSMGGDTEAFF. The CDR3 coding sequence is TGTGCCAGTAGTATGGGAGGAGACACTGAAGCTTTCTTT.